This T cell receptor (beta chain) is drawn from a study of monozygotic twins with inflammatory bowel disease. Following a re-call of the 5' RACE reads, TCRdb has one entry per CDR3 protein and lacks DNA. The sample includes about 140,000 distinct CDR3 sequences. The CDR3 is 16 amino acids. Looked up from germline, CDR1 is MNHNS and CDR2 is SASEGT. The receptor was isolated from a human donor with ulcerative colitis or Crohn's disease, or a healthy co-twin of an affected twin (not recorded which). The chain uses TRBV6-1 and TRBJ1-5; checking the TCRdb D call of TRBD1 is not possible without DNA. The sequencing input was blood. The chain's CDR3 is CASSVGTRNSNQPQHF.